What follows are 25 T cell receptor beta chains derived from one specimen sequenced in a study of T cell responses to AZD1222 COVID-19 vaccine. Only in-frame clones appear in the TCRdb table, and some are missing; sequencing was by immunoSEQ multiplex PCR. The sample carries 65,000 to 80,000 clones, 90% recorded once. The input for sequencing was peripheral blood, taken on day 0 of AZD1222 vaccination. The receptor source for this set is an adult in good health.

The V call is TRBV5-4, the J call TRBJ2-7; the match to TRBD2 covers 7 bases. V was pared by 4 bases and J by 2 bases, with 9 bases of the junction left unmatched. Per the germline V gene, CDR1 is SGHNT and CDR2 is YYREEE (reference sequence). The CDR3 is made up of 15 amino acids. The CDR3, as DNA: TGTGCCAGCAGCCGGAGGGACTATTCTCCCTACGAGCAGTACTTC. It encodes CASSRRDYSPYEQYF.

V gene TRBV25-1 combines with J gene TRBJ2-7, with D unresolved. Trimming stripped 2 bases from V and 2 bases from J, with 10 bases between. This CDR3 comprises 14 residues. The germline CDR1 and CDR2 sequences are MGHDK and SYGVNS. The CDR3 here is CASSEADRPYEQYF. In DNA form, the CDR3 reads TGTGCCAGCAGTGAAGCAGATAGACCCTACGAGCAGTACTTC.

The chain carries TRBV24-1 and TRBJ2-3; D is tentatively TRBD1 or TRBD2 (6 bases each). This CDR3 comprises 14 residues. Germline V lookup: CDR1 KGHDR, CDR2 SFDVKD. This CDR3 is CATNSGGGTDTQYF. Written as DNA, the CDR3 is TGTGCTACGAATAGCGGAGGGGGGACAGATACGCAGTATTTT.

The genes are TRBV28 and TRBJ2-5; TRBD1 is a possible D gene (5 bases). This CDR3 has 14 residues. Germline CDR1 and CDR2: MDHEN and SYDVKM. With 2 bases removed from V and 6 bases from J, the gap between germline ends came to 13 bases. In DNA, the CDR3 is TGTGCCAGCAGTTTACAGGGATTCGAAAAGACCCAGTACTTC. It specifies CASSLQGFEKTQYF. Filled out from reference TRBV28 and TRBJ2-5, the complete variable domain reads DVKVTQSSRYLVKRTGEKVFLECVQDMDHENMFWYRQDPGLGLRLIYFSYDVKMKEKGDIPEGYSVSREKKERFSLILESASTNQTSMYLCASSLQGFEKTQYFGPGTRLLVL.

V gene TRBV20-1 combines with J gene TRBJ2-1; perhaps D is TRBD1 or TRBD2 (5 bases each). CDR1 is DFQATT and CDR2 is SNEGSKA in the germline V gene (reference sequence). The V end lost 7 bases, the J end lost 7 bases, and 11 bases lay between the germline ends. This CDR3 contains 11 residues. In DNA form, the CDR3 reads TGCAGTGTCGATTGGGGGAATGAGCAGTTCTTC. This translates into CSVDWGNEQFF.

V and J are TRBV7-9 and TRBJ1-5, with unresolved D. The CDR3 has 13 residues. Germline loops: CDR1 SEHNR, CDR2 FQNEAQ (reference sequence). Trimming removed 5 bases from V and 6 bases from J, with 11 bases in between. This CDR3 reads CASSVGRSQPQHF. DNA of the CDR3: TGTGCCAGCAGCGTCGGGAGATCTCAGCCCCAGCATTTT.

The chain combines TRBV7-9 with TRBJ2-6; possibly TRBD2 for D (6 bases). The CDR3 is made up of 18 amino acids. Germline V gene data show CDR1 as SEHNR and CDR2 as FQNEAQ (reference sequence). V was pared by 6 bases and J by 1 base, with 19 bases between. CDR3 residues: CASRQPGLMTSGANVLTF. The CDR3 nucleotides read TGTGCCAGCAGGCAACCGGGACTTATGACTTCTGGGGCCAACGTCCTGACTTTC.

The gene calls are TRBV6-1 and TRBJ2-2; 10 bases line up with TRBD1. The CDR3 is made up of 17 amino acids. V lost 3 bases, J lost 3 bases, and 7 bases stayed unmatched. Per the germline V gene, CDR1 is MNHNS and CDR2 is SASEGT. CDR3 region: CASSDYGTGDYTGELFF. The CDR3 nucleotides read TGTGCCAGCAGTGATTACGGGACAGGGGACTACACCGGGGAGCTGTTTTTT.

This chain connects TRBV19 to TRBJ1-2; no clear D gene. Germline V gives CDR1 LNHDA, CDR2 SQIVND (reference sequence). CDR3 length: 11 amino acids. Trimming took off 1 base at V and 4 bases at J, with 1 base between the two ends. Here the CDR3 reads CASSIGYGYTF. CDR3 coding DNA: TGTGCCAGTAGTATAGGCTATGGCTACACCTTC.

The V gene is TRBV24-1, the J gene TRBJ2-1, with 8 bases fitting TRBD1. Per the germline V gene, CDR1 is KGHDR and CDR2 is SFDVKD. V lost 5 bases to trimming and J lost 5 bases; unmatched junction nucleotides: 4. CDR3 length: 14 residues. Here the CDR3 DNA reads TGTGCCACCAGTGCCAGGACAGGGAACAATGAGCAGTTCTTC. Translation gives CATSARTGNNEQFF.

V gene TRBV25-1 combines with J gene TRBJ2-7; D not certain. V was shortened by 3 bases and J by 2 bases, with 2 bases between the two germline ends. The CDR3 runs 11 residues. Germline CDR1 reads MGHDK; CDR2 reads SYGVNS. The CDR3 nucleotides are TGTGCCAGCAGTGAGGCCTACGAGCAGTACTTC. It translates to CASSEAYEQYF.

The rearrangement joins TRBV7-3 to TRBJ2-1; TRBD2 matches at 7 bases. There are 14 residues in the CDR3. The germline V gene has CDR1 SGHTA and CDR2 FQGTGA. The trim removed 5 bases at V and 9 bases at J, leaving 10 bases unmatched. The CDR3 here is CASSPHQASGEQFF. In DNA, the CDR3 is TGTGCCAGCAGCCCACACCAGGCTAGCGGTGAGCAGTTCTTC.

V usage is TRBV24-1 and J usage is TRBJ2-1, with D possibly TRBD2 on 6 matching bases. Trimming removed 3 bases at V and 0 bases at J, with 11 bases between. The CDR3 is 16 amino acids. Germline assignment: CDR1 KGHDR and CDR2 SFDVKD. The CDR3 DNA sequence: TGTGCCACCAGTGATCCCGAGACTAGCTCCTACAATGAGCAGTTCTTC. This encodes CATSDPETSSYNEQFF.

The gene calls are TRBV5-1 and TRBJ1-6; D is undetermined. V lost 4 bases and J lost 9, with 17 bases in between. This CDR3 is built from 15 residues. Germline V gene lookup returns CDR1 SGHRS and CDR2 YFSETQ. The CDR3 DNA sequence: TGCGCCAGCAGCGTCCGACAAGGGTTGGGTTCACCCCTCCACTTT. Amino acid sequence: CASSVRQGLGSPLHF. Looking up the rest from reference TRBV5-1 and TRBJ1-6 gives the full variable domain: KAGVTQTPRYLIKTRGQQVTLSCSPISGHRSVSWYQQTPGQGLQFLFEYFSETQRNKGNFPGRFSGRQFSNSRSEMNVSTLELGDSALYLCASSVRQGLGSPLHFGNGTRLTVT.

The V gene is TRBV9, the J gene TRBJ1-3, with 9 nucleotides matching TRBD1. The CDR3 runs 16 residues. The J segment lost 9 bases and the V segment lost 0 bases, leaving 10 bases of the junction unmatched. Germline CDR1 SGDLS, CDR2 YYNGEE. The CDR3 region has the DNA TGTGCCAGCAGCGTAGGAGGGGGGACAGGGCAGTCCACCATATATTTT. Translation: CASSVGGGTGQSTIYF.

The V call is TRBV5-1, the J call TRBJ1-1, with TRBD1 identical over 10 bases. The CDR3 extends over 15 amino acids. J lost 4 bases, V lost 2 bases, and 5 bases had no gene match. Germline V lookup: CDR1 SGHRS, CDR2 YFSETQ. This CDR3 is CASSFSGQGTTEAFF. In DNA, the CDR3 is TGCGCCAGCAGCTTTTCGGGACAGGGGACCACTGAAGCTTTCTTT.

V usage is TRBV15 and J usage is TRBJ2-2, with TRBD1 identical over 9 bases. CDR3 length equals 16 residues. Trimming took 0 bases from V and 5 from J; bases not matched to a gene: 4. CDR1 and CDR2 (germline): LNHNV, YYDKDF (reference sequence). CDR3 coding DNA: TGTGCCACCAGCAGAGATAACAGGGGGCGAACCGGGGAGCTGTTTTTT. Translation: CATSRDNRGRTGELFF.

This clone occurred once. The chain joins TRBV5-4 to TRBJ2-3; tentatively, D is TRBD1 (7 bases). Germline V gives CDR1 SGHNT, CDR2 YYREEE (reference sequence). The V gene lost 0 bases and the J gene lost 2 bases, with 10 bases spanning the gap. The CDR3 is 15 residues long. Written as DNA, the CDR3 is TGTGCCAGCAGCTTGGCCAGGGGGGACACAGATACGCAGTATTTT. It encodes CASSLARGDTDTQYF.

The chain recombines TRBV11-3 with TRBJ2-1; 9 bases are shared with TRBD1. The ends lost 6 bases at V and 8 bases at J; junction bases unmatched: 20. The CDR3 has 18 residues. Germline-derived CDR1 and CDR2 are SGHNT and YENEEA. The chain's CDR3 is CASSHEMNWDRAIYEQFF. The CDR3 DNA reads TGTGCCAGCAGTCATGAGATGAATTGGGACAGGGCTATCTATGAGCAGTTCTTC.

CDR3 sequence (DNA): TGTGCCAGCAGTTACTGGAGAGGTGCGCGTGACCGTAGTGGTAATGAGCAGTTCTTC. Protein sequence: CASSYWRGARDRSGNEQFF. The gene calls are TRBV6-2 or TRBV6-3 and TRBJ2-1; no firm D call. V dropped 1 base and J dropped 7 bases, with 26 bases sitting between them. The germline gives CDR1 MNHEY, CDR2 SVGEGT. The length of the CDR3 is 19 residues.

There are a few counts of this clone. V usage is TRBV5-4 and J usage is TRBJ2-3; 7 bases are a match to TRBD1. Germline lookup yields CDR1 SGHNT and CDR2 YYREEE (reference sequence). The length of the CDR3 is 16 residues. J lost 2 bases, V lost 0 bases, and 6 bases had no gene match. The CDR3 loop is CASSLGTGTDTDTQYF. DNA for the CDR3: TGTGCCAGCAGCTTGGGGACCGGGACAGACACAGATACGCAGTATTTT. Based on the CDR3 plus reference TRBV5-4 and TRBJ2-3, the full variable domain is ETGVTQSPTHLIKTRGQQVTLRCSSQSGHNTVSWYQQALGQGPQFIFQYYREEENGRGNFPPRFSGLQFPNYSSELNVNALELDDSALYLCASSLGTGTDTDTQYFGPGTRLTVL.

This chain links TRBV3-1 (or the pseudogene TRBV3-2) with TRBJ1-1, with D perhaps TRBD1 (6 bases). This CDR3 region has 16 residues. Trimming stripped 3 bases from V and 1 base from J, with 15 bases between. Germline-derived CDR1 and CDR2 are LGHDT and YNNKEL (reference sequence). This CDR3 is CASSQIIRTENTEAFF. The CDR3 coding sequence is TGTGCCAGCAGCCAGATTATAAGGACAGAGAACACTGAAGCTTTCTTT.

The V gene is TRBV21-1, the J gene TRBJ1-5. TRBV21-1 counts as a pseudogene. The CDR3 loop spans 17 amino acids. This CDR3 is CASSKGPGAPRDQPQHF. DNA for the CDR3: TGTGCCAGCAGCAAAGGCCCCGGGGCACCCAGAGATCAGCCCCAGCATTTT.

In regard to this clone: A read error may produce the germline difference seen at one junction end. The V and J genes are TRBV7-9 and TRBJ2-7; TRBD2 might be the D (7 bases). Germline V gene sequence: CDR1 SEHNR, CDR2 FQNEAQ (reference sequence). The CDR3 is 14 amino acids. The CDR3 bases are TGTGCCAGCAGCTTAGTGTCGGGGGGCGGTATCCCCTTCTTC. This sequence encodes CASSLVSGGGIPFF.

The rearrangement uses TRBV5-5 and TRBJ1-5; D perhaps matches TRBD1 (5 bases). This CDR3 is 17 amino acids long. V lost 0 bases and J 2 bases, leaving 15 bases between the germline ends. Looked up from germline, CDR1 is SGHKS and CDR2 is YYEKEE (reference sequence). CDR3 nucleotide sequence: TGTGCCAGCAGCTTGGCCGCAGGGAAGAATGGCAATCAGCCCCAGCATTTT. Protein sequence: CASSLAAGKNGNQPQHF.